What follows is one TCR beta chain and its context. The time point here: patch test 1, 2 weeks after DPC sensitization. Regarding treatment: therapeutic diphenylcyclopropenone sensitization with weekly scalp DPC. This sample was included in a study of human T cells and chemical hapten exposure. TCRdb processed the RACE reads anew with MiXCR; each CDR3 protein has one entry. The sample yields approximately 80,000 distinct CDR3 sequences, over 6% seen once. V lost 5 bases, J lost 1 base, and 8 bases lay in between. Per the germline V gene, CDR1 is SQVTM and CDR2 is ANQGSEA. The length of the CDR3 is 13 residues.

Here the sequenced sample was whole blood, taken in connection with sensitization to the hapten diphenylcyclopropenone (DPC). The clonotype was recovered from a woman aged 30 to 39 with alopecia areata. Some clones in this sample may be carry-over from other donors' samples. V gene TRBV29-1 combines with J gene TRBJ2-2, with D tentatively TRBD1 (6 bases). As DNA, the CDR3 is TGCAGCGTTTCAGGGGAGAACACCGGGGAGCTGTTTTTT. Translating it yields CSVSGENTGELFF.